This TCR beta chain appears in the sequencing data of a study of cytomegalovirus exposure and HLA in healthy donors. Findings and caveats of the study: Investigators reported 150 to 200 TCR beta chains as tied to cytomegalovirus. The authors reported that TCR beta sequences could predict HLA-A and HLA-B alleles. These predictions were accurate for most subjects in the first cohort. Researchers reported in a later analysis that a missense DCLRE1C variant was tied to TCR beta V- and J-gene trimming. CMV serostatus stood as the only immune exposure information on hand.

PCR used 60 Vbeta primers and 13 Jbeta primers. TCRdb's copy holds only in-frame clones and misses some; the assay was immunoSEQ multiplex PCR. The sample records roughly 120,000 clones, 81% being singletons. V lost 5 bases to trimming and J lost 1 base; unmatched junction nucleotides: 5. Germline CDR1 SGHTA, CDR2 FQGTGA. This CDR3 contains 16 residues. With regard to this clone: What it recognizes is unknown.

The source is a woman in her 30s in good health and CMV-seronegative. Sequenced material: PBMCs. This chain links TRBV7-3 with TRBJ2-1; 10 positions match TRBD2. CDR3 DNA sequence: TGTGCCAGCAGCGCAAGCGGGGGGGGATCCTACAATGAGCAGTTCTTC. This codes for CASSASGGGSYNEQFF.